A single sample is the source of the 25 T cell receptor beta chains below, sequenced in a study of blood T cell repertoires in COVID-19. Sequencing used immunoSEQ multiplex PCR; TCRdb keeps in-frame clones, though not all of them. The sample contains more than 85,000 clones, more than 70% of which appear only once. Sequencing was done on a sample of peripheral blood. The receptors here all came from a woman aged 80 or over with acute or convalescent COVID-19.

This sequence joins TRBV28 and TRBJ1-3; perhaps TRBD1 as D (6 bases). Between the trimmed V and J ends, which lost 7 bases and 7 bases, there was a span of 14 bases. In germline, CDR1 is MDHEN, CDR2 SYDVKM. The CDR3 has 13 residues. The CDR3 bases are TGTGCCAGCAATATCCATCAGGGGAACACCATATATTTT. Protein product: CASNIHQGNTIYF.

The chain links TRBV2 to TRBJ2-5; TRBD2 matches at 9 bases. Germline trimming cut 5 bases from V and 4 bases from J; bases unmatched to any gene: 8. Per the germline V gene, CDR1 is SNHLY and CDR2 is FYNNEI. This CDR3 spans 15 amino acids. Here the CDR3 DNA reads TGTGCCAGCAGTCCTCCCTTAGCGGGAGTAGAGACCCAGTACTTC. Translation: CASSPPLAGVETQYF.

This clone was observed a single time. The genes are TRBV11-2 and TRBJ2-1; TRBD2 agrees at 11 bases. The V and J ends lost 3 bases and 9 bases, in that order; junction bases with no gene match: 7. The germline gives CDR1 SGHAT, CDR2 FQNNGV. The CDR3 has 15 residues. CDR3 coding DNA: TGTGCCAGCAGCTTCAGCCTAGCGGGAGGTGTTGAGCAGTTCTTC. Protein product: CASSFSLAGGVEQFF.

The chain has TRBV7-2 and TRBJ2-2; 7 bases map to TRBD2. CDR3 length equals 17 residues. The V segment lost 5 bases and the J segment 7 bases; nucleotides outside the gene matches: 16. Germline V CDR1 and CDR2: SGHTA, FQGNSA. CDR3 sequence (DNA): TGTGCCAGCAGCCCCCTCGGGTTGGGAGGGCAAGGCGGGGAGCTGTTTTTT. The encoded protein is CASSPLGLGGQGGELFF.

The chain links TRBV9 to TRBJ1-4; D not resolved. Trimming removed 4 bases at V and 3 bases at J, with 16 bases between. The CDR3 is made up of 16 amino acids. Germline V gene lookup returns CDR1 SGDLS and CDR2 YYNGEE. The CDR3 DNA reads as TGTGCCAGCAGCACCCCGACACCAGCGGCTAATGAAAAACTGTTTTTT. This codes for CASSTPTPAANEKLFF.

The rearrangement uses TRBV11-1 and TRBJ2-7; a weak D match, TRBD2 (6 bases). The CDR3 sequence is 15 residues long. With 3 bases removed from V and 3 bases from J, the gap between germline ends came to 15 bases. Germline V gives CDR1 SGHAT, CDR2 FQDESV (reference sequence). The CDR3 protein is CASSLIGGTDYEQYF. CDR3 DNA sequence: TGTGCCAGCAGCTTGATAGGAGGGACGGACTACGAGCAGTACTTC.

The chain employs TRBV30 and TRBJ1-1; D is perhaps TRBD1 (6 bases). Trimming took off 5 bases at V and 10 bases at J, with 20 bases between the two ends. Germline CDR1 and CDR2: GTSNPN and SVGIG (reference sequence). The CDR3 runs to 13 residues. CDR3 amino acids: CAWLVWGGGRAFF. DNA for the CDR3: TGTGCCTGGCTAGTTTGGGGGGGCGGCCGAGCTTTCTTT.

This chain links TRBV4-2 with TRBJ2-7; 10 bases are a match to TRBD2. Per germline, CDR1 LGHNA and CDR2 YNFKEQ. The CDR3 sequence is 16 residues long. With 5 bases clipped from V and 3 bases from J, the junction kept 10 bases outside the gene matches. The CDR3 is CASSDNPGLAFYEQYF. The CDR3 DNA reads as TGTGCCAGCAGCGATAACCCGGGACTAGCGTTCTACGAGCAGTACTTC.

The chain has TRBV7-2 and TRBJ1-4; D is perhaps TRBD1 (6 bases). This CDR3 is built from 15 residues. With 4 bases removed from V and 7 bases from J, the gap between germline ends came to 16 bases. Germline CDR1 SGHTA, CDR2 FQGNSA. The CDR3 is CASSSSTGIGEKLFF. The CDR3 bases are TGTGCCAGCAGCTCCTCAACAGGGATCGGTGAAAAACTGTTTTTT.

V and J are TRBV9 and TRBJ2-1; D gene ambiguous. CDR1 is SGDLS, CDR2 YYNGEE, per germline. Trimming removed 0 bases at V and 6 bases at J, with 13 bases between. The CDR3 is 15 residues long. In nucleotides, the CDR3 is TGTGCCAGCAGCGTAGTAGCTAGTGTGGTCAATGAGCAGTTCTTC. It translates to CASSVVASVVNEQFF.

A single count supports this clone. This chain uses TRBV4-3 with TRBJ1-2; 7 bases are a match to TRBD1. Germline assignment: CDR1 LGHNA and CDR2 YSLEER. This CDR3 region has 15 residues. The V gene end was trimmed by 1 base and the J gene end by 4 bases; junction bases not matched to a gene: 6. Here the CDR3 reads CASSQVLRDSYGYTF. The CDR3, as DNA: TGCGCCAGCAGCCAAGTTCTTCGGGACAGCTATGGCTACACCTTC.

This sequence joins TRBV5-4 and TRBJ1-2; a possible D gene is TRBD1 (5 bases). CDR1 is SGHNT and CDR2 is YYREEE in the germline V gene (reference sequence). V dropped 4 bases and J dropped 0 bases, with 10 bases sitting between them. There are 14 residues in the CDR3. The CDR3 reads CASSTPGANYGYTF. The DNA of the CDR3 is TGTGCCAGCAGCACCCCGGGGGCTAACTATGGCTACACCTTC.

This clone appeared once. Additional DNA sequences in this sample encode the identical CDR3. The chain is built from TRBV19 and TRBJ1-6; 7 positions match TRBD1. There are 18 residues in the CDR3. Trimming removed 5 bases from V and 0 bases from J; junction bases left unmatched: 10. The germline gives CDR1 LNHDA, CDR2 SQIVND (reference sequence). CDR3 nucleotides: TGTGCCAGTAGTCCGGGACAGCCCTCAAGCTCCTATAATTCACCCCTCCACTTT. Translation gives CASSPGQPSSSYNSPLHF.

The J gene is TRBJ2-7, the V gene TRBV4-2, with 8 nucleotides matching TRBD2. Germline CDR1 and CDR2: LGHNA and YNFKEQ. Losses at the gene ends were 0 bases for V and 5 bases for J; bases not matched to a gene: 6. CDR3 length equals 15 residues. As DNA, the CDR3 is TGTGCCAGCAGCCAAGACTGGCTAGCGGGCAACGAGCAGTACTTC. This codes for CASSQDWLAGNEQYF.

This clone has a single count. This chain's CDR3 is CASSKDGALGRWLISEQFF. The DNA of the CDR3 is TGTGCCAGCAGCAAAGACGGAGCCCTGGGGCGATGGTTGATTAGTGAGCAGTTCTTC. The chain carries TRBV21-1 and TRBJ2-1; TRBD1, as called in the table, went unchecked against the DNA. TRBV21-1 is shown as a pseudogene. This CDR3 region has 19 residues.

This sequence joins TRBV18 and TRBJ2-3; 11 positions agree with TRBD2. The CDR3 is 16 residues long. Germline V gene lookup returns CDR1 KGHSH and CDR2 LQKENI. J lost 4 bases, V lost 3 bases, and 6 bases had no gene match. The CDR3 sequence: CASSPTSGSLSDTQYF. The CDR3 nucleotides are TGTGCCAGCTCACCTACTAGCGGGAGCCTCTCAGATACGCAGTATTTT.

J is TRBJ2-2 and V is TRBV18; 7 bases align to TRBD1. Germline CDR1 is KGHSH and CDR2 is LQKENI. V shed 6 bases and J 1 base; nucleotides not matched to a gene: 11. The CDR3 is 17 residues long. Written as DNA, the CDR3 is TGTGCCAGCTCTCAACTACCGGGACAGCAGAACACCGGGGAGCTGTTTTTT. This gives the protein CASSQLPGQQNTGELFF.

The CDR3 DNA reads as TGTGCCAGCAGCGTAGAGGCTAGCGGGAGGACCGGGGAGCTGTTTTTT. Translated, it gives CASSVEASGRTGELFF. The chain joins TRBV9 to TRBJ2-2; the match to TRBD2 covers 11 bases. V trimming: 0 bases; J trimming: 5 bases; junction bases outside the gene matches: 3. This CDR3 is built from 16 residues. The germline V gene encodes CDR1 SGDLS and CDR2 YYNGEE.

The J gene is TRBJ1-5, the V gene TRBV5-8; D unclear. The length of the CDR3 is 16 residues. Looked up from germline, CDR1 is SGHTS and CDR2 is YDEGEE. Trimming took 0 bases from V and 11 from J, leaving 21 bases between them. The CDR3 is CASSLGVMGRIVSQHF. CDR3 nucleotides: TGTGCCAGCAGCTTGGGGGTGATGGGCAGGATCGTATCCCAGCATTTT.

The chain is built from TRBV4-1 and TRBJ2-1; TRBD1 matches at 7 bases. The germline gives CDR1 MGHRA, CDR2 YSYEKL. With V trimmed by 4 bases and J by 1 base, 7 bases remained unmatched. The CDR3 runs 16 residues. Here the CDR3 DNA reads TGCGCCAGCAGCCCCCCGACAGGGTCTTCCTACAATGAGCAGTTCTTC. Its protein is CASSPPTGSSYNEQFF.

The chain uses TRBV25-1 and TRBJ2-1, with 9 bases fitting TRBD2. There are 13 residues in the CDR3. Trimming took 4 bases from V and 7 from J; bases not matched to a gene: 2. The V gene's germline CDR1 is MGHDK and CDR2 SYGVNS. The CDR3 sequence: CASSVAGGNEQFF. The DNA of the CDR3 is TGTGCCAGCAGTGTTGCGGGGGGGAATGAGCAGTTCTTC.

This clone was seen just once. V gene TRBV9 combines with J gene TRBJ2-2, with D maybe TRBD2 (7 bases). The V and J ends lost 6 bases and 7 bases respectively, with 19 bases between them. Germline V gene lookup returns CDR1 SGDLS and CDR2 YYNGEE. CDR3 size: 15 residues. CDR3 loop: CASTRPGGVNGELFF. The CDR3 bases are TGTGCCAGCACCCGTCCGGGGGGCGTCAACGGGGAGCTGTTTTTT. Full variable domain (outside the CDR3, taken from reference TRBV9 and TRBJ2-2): DSGVTQTPKHLITATGQRVTLRCSPRSGDLSVYWYQQSLDQGLQFLIQYYNGEERAKGNILERFSAQQFPDLHSELNLSSLELGDSALYFCASTRPGGVNGELFFGEGSRLTVL.

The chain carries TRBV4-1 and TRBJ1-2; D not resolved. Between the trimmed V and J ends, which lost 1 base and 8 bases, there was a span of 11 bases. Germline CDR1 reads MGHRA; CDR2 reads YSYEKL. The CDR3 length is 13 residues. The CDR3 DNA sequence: TGCGCCAGCAGCCAAGGGGAGGGTGGGGGCTACACCTTC. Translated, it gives CASSQGEGGGYTF.

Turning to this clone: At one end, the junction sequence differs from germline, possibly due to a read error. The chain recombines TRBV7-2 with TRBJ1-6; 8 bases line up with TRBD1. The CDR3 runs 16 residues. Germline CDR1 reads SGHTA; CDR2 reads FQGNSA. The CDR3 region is CASSSGGQGYNLPLHF. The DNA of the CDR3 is TGTGCCAGCAGCTCCGGAGGACAGGGTTATAATTTACCCCTCCACTTT.

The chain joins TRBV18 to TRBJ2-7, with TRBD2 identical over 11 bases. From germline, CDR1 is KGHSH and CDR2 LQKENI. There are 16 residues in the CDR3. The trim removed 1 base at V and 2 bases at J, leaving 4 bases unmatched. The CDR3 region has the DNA TGTGCCAGCTCACCACAGGGACTAGCGGAAACCTACGAGCAGTACTTC. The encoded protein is CASSPQGLAETYEQYF.